Following are 32 T cell receptor beta chains from one sample sequenced in a study of technical replicates of blood from four donors. Clones were sequenced by immunoSEQ multiplex PCR, and TCRdb holds only the in-frame ones, with some missing. The sample yields some 80,000 clones, roughly 77% seen once. The material sequenced was PBMCs. All receptors come from a human donor in good health. Some clones in this sample may be carry-over from other donors' samples.

V gene TRBV7-8 combines with J gene TRBJ2-1; 8 nucleotides agree with TRBD2. Germline CDR1 and CDR2: SGHVS and FQNEAQ. CDR3 size: 16 residues. V shed 5 bases and J 4 bases; nucleotides not matched to a gene: 10. The DNA of the CDR3 is TGTGCCAGCAGCAGACGGCCGACTAGCGCGTACAATGAGCAGTTCTTC. This sequence encodes CASSRRPTSAYNEQFF.

The chain uses TRBV7-3 and TRBJ2-7; 8 positions agree with TRBD1. This CDR3 contains 15 residues. The V and J ends lost 5 bases and 3 bases, in that order; junction bases with no gene match: 9. Germline-derived CDR1 and CDR2 are SGHTA and FQGTGA. The CDR3 loop reads CASSTHGQGNYEQYF. Here the CDR3 DNA reads TGTGCCAGCAGCACCCATGGACAGGGCAACTACGAGCAGTACTTC.

The CDR3 sequence is CASSSTVGVSSYEQYF. The CDR3 DNA follows: TGTGCCAGCAGCTCCACAGTCGGCGTCAGCTCCTACGAGCAGTACTTC. The chain links TRBV5-6 to TRBJ2-7; D not certain. V gave up 3 bases and J gave up 0 bases, with 16 bases separating them. This CDR3 has 16 residues. CDR1 and CDR2 from the germline V gene are SGHDT and YYEEEE.

This sequence joins TRBV11-2 and TRBJ2-7; TRBD2 matches at 7 bases. The CDR3 spans 12 residues. The V gene end was trimmed by 5 bases and the J gene end by 5 bases; junction bases not matched to a gene: 3. From germline, CDR1 is SGHAT and CDR2 FQNNGV. For the CDR3, the DNA is TGTGCCAGCAGCCGTCTAGCGGACGAGCAGTACTTC. Translating it yields CASSRLADEQYF.

V and J are TRBV5-6 and TRBJ1-5; D possibly corresponds to TRBD1 (6 bases). CDR1 is SGHDT, CDR2 YYEEEE, per germline. The germline V and J ends were trimmed by 2 bases and 5 bases, with 11 bases remaining between them. This CDR3 has 14 residues. In DNA, the CDR3 is TGTGCCAGCAGCTTCCAGGGGCTCTATCAGCCCCAGCATTTT. This gives the protein CASSFQGLYQPQHF.

The rearrangement uses TRBV5-4 and TRBJ2-2, with D possibly TRBD2 on 6 matching bases. The germline V gene encodes CDR1 SGHNT and CDR2 YYREEE (reference sequence). V lost 5 bases and J lost 0, with 11 bases in between. This CDR3 region has 15 residues. The CDR3 here is CASSRDLSNTGELFF. The CDR3 DNA reads as TGTGCCAGCAGTCGGGACTTATCGAACACCGGGGAGCTGTTTTTT.

This chain's CDR3 is CSGGGRLGETQYF. The CDR3 nucleotides read TGCAGCGGGGGGGGGAGGTTGGGAGAGACCCAGTACTTC. V is TRBV29-1 and J is TRBJ2-5; 7 nucleotides match TRBD2. From germline, CDR1 is SQVTM and CDR2 ANQGSEA. The ends lost 7 bases at V and 4 bases at J; junction bases unmatched: 9. The CDR3 is 13 residues long.

This rearrangement joins TRBV14 to TRBJ2-2, with 8 bases that match TRBD1. V was pared by 6 bases and J by 1 base, with 1 base of the junction left unmatched. From germline, CDR1 is SGHDN and CDR2 FVKESK. The length of the CDR3 is 14 residues. The CDR3 sequence is CASRTGVNTGELFF. In DNA, the CDR3 is TGTGCCAGCAGGACAGGGGTGAACACCGGGGAGCTGTTTTTT.

The CDR3 bases are TGTGCCAGCAGCATCGCTGGGGGCGATGAAGCTTTCTTT. It translates to CASSIAGGDEAFF. The gene calls are TRBV7-2 and TRBJ1-1, with a possible D match to TRBD1 (6 bases). This CDR3 has 13 amino acids. V was pared by 5 bases and J by 7 bases, with 14 bases between. The germline gives CDR1 SGHTA, CDR2 FQGNSA. Complete variable domain (other parts from reference TRBV7-2 and TRBJ1-1): GAGVSQSPSNKVTEKGKDVELRCDPISGHTALYWYRQSLGQGLEFLIYFQGNSAPDKSGLPSDRFSAERTGGSVSTLTIQRTQQEDSAVYLCASSIAGGDEAFFGQGTRLTVV.

This clone was seen at least ten times. The genes are TRBV29-1 and TRBJ2-5, with D maybe TRBD2 (5 bases). The CDR3 runs 12 residues. Germline CDR1 reads SQVTM; CDR2 reads ANQGSEA. The V gene lost 2 bases and the J gene lost 4 bases, with 8 bases spanning the gap. CDR3 DNA: TGCAGCGTTGAACACGGGGTAGAGACCCAGTACTTC. Translation gives CSVEHGVETQYF.

This chain uses TRBV6-5 with TRBJ2-5; tentatively, D is TRBD2 (5 bases). CDR1 is MNHEY, CDR2 SVGAGI, per germline. V dropped 7 bases and J dropped 2 bases, with 8 bases sitting between them. There are 12 residues in the CDR3. The CDR3 protein is CASKRDQETQYF. CDR3 DNA: TGTGCCAGCAAGAGGGATCAAGAGACCCAGTACTTC.

This clone came up a few times. V is TRBV10-3 and J is TRBJ1-2; no clear D gene. This CDR3 has 13 amino acids. Germline V gene sequence: CDR1 ENHRY, CDR2 SYGVKD. V was pared by 4 bases and J by 7 bases, with 13 bases between. The CDR3 coding sequence is TGTGCCATCAGTGTTTTGCAGGAATCTGGCTACACCTTC. Translation: CAISVLQESGYTF.

The V and J genes are TRBV10-3 and TRBJ1-6; the D is unclear. The CDR3 is made up of 13 amino acids. Trimming took off 10 bases at V and 7 bases at J, with 14 bases between the two ends. Germline V gene data show CDR1 as ENHRY and CDR2 as SYGVKD. This CDR3 reads CASHSLYNSPLHF. The CDR3 DNA follows: TGTGCCAGCCACAGTTTGTACAATTCACCCCTCCACTTT.

The chain has TRBV2 and TRBJ2-5; no clear D. Between the trimmed V and J ends, which lost 6 bases and 2 bases, there was a span of 4 bases. This CDR3 region has 11 residues. CDR1 SNHLY and CDR2 FYNNEI come from the germline V gene. CDR3 region: CASRQQETQYF. In DNA, the CDR3 is TGTGCCAGCAGACAGCAAGAGACCCAGTACTTC. Full variable domain (rest looked up from reference TRBV2 and TRBJ2-5): EPEVTQTPSHQVTQMGQEVILRCVPISNHLYFYWYRQILGQKVEFLVSFYNNEISEKSEIFDDQFSVERPDGSNFTLKIRSTKLEDSAMYFCASRQQETQYFGPGTRLLVL.

The chain has TRBV11-3 and TRBJ2-7; D remains unclear. Germline assignment: CDR1 SGHNT and CDR2 YENEEA. There are 12 residues in the CDR3. Trimming pared 5 bases from V and 3 bases from J, leaving 8 bases between. The CDR3: CASSPGVYEQYF. The CDR3 bases are TGTGCCAGCAGCCCCGGAGTCTACGAGCAGTACTTC.

The CDR3 reads CASSHQGQGYEQYF. The CDR3 coding sequence is TGTGCCAGCAGCCACCAGGGGCAAGGCTACGAGCAGTACTTC. This sequence joins TRBV5-4 and TRBJ2-7; D is possibly TRBD1 (6 bases). From germline, CDR1 is SGHNT and CDR2 YYREEE (reference sequence). The CDR3 sequence is 14 residues long. The V end lost 4 bases, the J end lost 3 bases, and 14 bases lay between the germline ends.

The chain uses TRBV11-1 and TRBJ2-3; D ambiguous. V lost 2 bases, J lost 4 bases, and 4 bases lay in between. The CDR3 has 12 amino acids. Looked up from germline, CDR1 is SGHAT and CDR2 is FQDESV (reference sequence). CDR3 residues: CASSLQSDTQYF. The CDR3 bases are TGTGCCAGCAGCTTACAGTCAGATACGCAGTATTTT.

V is TRBV27 and J is TRBJ2-7; D ambiguous. The CDR3 is 14 amino acids. Germline CDR1 is MNHEY and CDR2 is SMNVEV (reference sequence). The V end lost 6 bases, the J end lost 2 bases, and 14 bases lay between the germline ends. DNA of the CDR3: TGTGCCAGCAGGAACCGAGGCAATGCCTACGAGCAGTACTTC. Protein product: CASRNRGNAYEQYF.

The rearrangement links TRBV30 to TRBJ2-7; 8 nucleotides align to TRBD1. Germline V lookup: CDR1 GTSNPN, CDR2 SVGIG (reference sequence). The CDR3 covers 11 residues. After removal of 5 bases from V and 12 bases from J, the junction contained 9 bases not matched to a gene. The CDR3 DNA reads as TGTGCCTGGGGGGGGACAGGCATCCGGTACTTC. The encoded protein is CAWGGTGIRYF.

The chain combines TRBV30 with TRBJ1-6; D ambiguous. V lost 0 bases to trimming and J lost 6 bases, with 12 bases between them. The CDR3 runs to 15 residues. Germline-derived CDR1 and CDR2 are GTSNPN and SVGIG (reference sequence). CDR3 nucleotide sequence: TGTGCCTGGAGTGTGTCGGCGCAGCGTAATTCACCCCTCCACTTT. Translating it yields CAWSVSAQRNSPLHF.

The V gene is TRBV4-3, the J gene TRBJ2-7; 16 positions agree with TRBD2. The V gene's germline CDR1 is LGHNA and CDR2 YSLEER. CDR3 length equals 18 residues. V gave up 4 bases and J gave up 0 bases; unmatched junction bases: 6. The CDR3 here is CASSLGLAGGVSSYEQYF. For the CDR3, the DNA is TGCGCCAGCAGCCTGGGACTAGCGGGAGGGGTAAGCTCCTACGAGCAGTACTTC.

The V and J genes are TRBV18 and TRBJ2-5; TRBD2 is a possible D gene (5 bases). Germline values: CDR1 KGHSH, CDR2 LQKENI. V was clipped by 2 bases and J by 4 bases, with 20 bases between them. The CDR3 extends over 17 amino acids. CDR3 protein: CASSPSLDPRRGETQYF. As DNA, the CDR3 is TGTGCCAGCTCACCAAGTCTGGACCCGAGACGGGGAGAGACCCAGTACTTC.

The chain carries TRBV5-5 and TRBJ2-3; 10 bases map to TRBD2. This CDR3 contains 15 residues. Trimming removed 3 bases from V and 0 bases from J; junction bases left unmatched: 1. CDR1 is SGHKS and CDR2 is YYEKEE in the germline V gene (reference sequence). CDR3 residues: CASSWTSGSTDTQYF. The CDR3 DNA sequence: TGTGCCAGCAGCTGGACTAGCGGAAGCACAGATACGCAGTATTTT. Combining the CDR3 with reference TRBV5-5 and TRBJ2-3 gives the whole variable domain DAGVTQSPTHLIKTRGQQVTLRCSPISGHKSVSWYQQVLGQGPQFIFQYYEKEERGRGNFPDRFSARQFPNYSSELNVNALLLGDSALYLCASSWTSGSTDTQYFGPGTRLTVL.

The CDR3 spells CSVVTMTGPYGYTF. The CDR3 nucleotides read TGCAGCGTTGTGACTATGACAGGGCCTTACGGCTACACCTTC. The V call is TRBV29-1, the J call TRBJ1-2, with 7 bases matching TRBD1. This CDR3 is 14 amino acids long. Trimming at V came to 4 bases and at J to 8 bases, leaving 13 bases not matched to a gene. Germline V gives CDR1 SQVTM, CDR2 ANQGSEA.

DNA of the CDR3: TGTGCCAGCAGCGTACGGGGGTATCTGAACAATGAGCAGTTCTTC. Protein sequence: CASSVRGYLNNEQFF. The J gene is TRBJ2-1, the V gene TRBV9; maybe TRBD2 (6 bases). The CDR3 runs to 15 residues. The germline V gene has CDR1 SGDLS and CDR2 YYNGEE. The germline V and J ends were trimmed by 1 base and 5 bases, with 13 bases remaining between them.

The count of this clone is one. The CDR3 sequence is CASSWTANNQPQHF. CDR3 nucleotides: TGTGCCAGCAGTTGGACAGCAAACAATCAGCCCCAGCATTTT. The chain has TRBV6-6 and TRBJ1-5; weak D call: TRBD1 (6 bases). This CDR3 contains 14 residues. CDR1 and CDR2 (germline): MNHNY, SVGAGI (reference sequence). V shed 4 bases and J shed 3 bases, with 10 bases lying between them.

The chain couples TRBV6-1 to TRBJ2-7; D perhaps matches TRBD2 (6 bases). Trimming left V 6 bases short and J 3 bases short, with 12 bases between. The CDR3 contains 13 residues. Germline V CDR1 and CDR2: MNHNS, SASEGT. This chain's CDR3 is CASRAGPDYEQYF. Written as DNA, the CDR3 is TGTGCCAGCAGGGCGGGACCCGACTACGAGCAGTACTTC.

This chain uses TRBV29-1 with TRBJ2-7; D is possibly TRBD1 (7 bases). The V gene lost 4 bases and the J gene lost 10 bases, with 20 bases spanning the gap. Per the germline V gene, CDR1 is SQVTM and CDR2 is ANQGSEA. This CDR3 has 13 residues. CDR3 nucleotides: TGCAGCGTTGGATACAACCGCGGGACAGAACAGTACTTC. Protein sequence: CSVGYNRGTEQYF.

The chain uses TRBV19 and TRBJ2-3; D is unclear. CDR3 length equals 12 residues. The germline V gene has CDR1 LNHDA and CDR2 SQIVND (reference sequence). V was shortened by 5 bases and J by 3 bases, with 6 bases between the two germline ends. CDR3 in DNA: TGTGCCAGTAGTCCCAGGACAGATACGCAGTATTTT. Amino acid sequence: CASSPRTDTQYF.

This clone was recorded a few times. This chain joins TRBV13 and TRBJ1-1; 8 nucleotides agree with TRBD1. J gave up 7 bases and V 5 bases, and 6 bases lay outside the gene matches. Per germline, CDR1 PRHDT and CDR2 FYEKMQ (reference sequence). The CDR3 spans 13 residues. The CDR3 nucleotides are TGTGCCAGCAGCCCCGGGACAGGATTTGAAGCTTTCTTT. This sequence encodes CASSPGTGFEAFF.

The J gene is TRBJ2-3, the V gene TRBV12-5; 7 bases align to TRBD2. CDR1 and CDR2 (germline): LGHNT, FRNRAP. This CDR3 is 14 amino acids long. With V trimmed by 2 bases and J by 4 bases, 3 bases remained unmatched. The CDR3 is CASGLIAGADTQYF. The CDR3 DNA sequence: TGTGCTAGTGGTTTGATTGCGGGAGCAGATACGCAGTATTTT.

The chain recombines TRBV21-1 with TRBJ2-7; the table's TRBD2 call for D was not verified on the DNA. TRBV21-1 is a pseudogene segment. The CDR3 covers 13 residues. CDR3 sequence reads: CASKEAGSYEQYF. Here the CDR3 DNA reads TGTGCCAGCAAAGAAGCGGGAAGCTACGAGCAGTACTTC.